The clone carrying this T cell receptor beta chain was picked up a small number of times. Its antigen is as yet unknown. This specimen comes from a study of naive and memory T cell subsets. Study findings and constraints: Naive and memory subsets had different power law exponents for TCR abundance. Naive repertoires, especially CD8, held a few larger clonotypes, possibly memory cells re-expressing CD45RA.

CD4 T cells were positively selected, then CD8 T cells from the CD4-negative fraction. Cells stained for CD3, CD4, CD8, CD45RA, CD27 and viability were sorted into four CD45RA/CD27 subsets. The beta constant-region primer was an equimolar mix of two oligonucleotides covering TRBC1 and TRBC2. Ligated cDNA was amplified by four rounds of PCR with nested alpha and beta constant-region primers and SP2. Ligation attached a single-stranded oligonucleotide with a 12-nucleotide UMI and the SP2 primer to the cDNA 3' end. One entry per CDR3 protein results from TCRdb running MiXCR on the UMI-ligation and nested PCR reads. The sample carries approximately 150,000 distinct CDR3 sequences, about 20% recorded once. The specimen was naive CD8+ T cells from blood. This TCR came from a human donor in good health.

CDR3 coding DNA: TGTGCCAGCAGTCTTCTAGCTCCCGGGGAGCTGTTTTTT. It encodes CASSLLAPGELFF. This sequence joins TRBV27 and TRBJ2-2, with D possibly matching TRBD2 (5 bases). CDR1 and CDR2 (germline): MNHEY, SMNVEV (reference sequence). The CDR3 sequence is 13 residues long. V was shortened by 5 bases and J by 6 bases, with 10 bases between the two germline ends.